The source of this TCR beta chain is a study of identical twins. Germline trimming cut 5 bases from V and 7 bases from J; bases unmatched to any gene: 7. This CDR3 contains 17 residues. Germline V CDR1 and CDR2: KGHDR, SFDVKD. Study conclusions and caveats: The degree of excess twin sharing was weaker in beta out-of-frame sequences. Fewer insertions marked abundant cord blood beta clonotypes; young adult naive trended weakly, memory not at all.

Donors uniformly comprised healthy Caucasians. Addition of a universal primer site occurred through template switching, and cDNA carried unique molecular identifiers. TCRdb itself ran the 5' RACE reads through MiXCR, one entry per CDR3 protein. The sample holds approximately 500,000 distinct CDR3 sequences; over 12% are singletons and the top ten take roughly 0.44%. In the case of this clonotype: Antigen: not known.

The same data also contributed to another study, on yellow fever vaccine responses in identical twins.

This clonotype was obtained from a young woman in good health. The V call is TRBV24-1, the J call TRBJ2-1, with 16 bases that match TRBD2. The specimen was CD4+ T cells sorted from blood. CDR3 protein: CATSARGGLAGGNEQFF. In DNA form, the CDR3 reads TGTGCCACCAGTGCCCGGGGGGGACTAGCGGGAGGGAATGAGCAGTTCTTC.